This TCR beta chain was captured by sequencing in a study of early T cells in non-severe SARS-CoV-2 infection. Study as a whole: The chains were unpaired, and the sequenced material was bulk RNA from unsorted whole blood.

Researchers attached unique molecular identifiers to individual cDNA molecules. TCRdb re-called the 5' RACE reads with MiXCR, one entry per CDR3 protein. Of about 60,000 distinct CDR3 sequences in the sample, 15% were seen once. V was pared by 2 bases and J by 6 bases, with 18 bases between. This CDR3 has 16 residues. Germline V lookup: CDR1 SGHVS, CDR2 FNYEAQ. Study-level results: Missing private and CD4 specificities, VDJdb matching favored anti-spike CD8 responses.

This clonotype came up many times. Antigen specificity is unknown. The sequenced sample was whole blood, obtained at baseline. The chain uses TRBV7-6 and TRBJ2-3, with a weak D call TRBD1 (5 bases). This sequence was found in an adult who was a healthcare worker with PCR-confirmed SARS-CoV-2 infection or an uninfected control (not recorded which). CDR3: CASSLTSGLIDDTQYF. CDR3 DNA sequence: TGTGCCAGCAGCTTAACCTCAGGGCTGATCGACGATACGCAGTATTTT.